These 9 T cell receptor beta chains originate from one sample sequenced in a study of cytomegalovirus exposure and HLA in healthy donors. The PCR employed 60 Vbeta primers together with 13 Jbeta primers. TCRdb's table, derived via immunoSEQ multiplex PCR, lists solely in-frame clones and lacks some. The repertoire holds approximately 200,000 clones, 85% seen once, with 1% to 1.5% in the top ten. Source material: PBMCs. These receptors were taken from a human donor in good health.

The chain is built from TRBV12-5 and TRBJ2-1; 8 bases are shared with TRBD2. The germline CDR1 and CDR2 sequences are LGHNT and FRNRAP. J gave up 8 bases and V 7 bases, and 7 bases lay outside the gene matches. The CDR3 length is 13 residues. The DNA for the CDR3 is TGTGCTAGTGTTCAAGCGGGAGTACATGAGCAGTTCTTC. It translates to CASVQAGVHEQFF.

In DNA, the CDR3 is TGTGCCAGCAGCAGAGGGGGGGGGCACCAAGAGACCCAGTACTTC. This encodes CASSRGGGHQETQYF. The chain couples TRBV5-4 to TRBJ2-5, with D tentatively TRBD2 (7 bases). CDR3 length: 15 amino acids. The germline V gene has CDR1 SGHNT and CDR2 YYREEE (reference sequence). Deletions cut 4 bases from V and 0 bases from J, with 13 bases between.

The chain uses TRBV19 and TRBJ1-3; D perhaps matches TRBD1 (6 bases). The V and J ends lost 5 bases and 3 bases respectively, with 11 bases between them. The CDR3 contains 14 residues. Germline CDR1 reads LNHDA; CDR2 reads SQIVND (reference sequence). The CDR3 region has the DNA TGTGCCAGTAGTGTACAGGGTTATGGAAACACCATATATTTT. Translation gives CASSVQGYGNTIYF.

The V call is TRBV7-9, the J call TRBJ2-7; TRBD2 is a possible D gene (5 bases). This CDR3 spans 12 amino acids. Germline lookup yields CDR1 SEHNR and CDR2 FQNEAQ (reference sequence). V lost 5 bases, J lost 7 bases, and 12 bases lay in between. In nucleotides, the CDR3 is TGTGCCAGCAGCGTCGGACTGACGGAGCAGTACTTC. It specifies CASSVGLTEQYF.

This chain connects TRBV4-1 to TRBJ2-1; 7 nucleotides align to TRBD2. The CDR3 contains 17 residues. Trimming cost V 4 bases and J 1 base; bases outside gene matches: 10. Per germline, CDR1 MGHRA and CDR2 YSYEKL. CDR3 sequence: CASSRLELARSYNEQFF. CDR3 nucleotides: TGCGCCAGCAGCCGATTGGAACTAGCGAGGTCCTACAATGAGCAGTTCTTC.

In its sample, this clone was seen a few times. The genes are TRBV7-6 and TRBJ2-7; 10 bases line up with TRBD2. This CDR3 has 15 residues. V shed 5 bases, J shed 6 bases, and the junction held 10 bases outside the gene matches. Germline V lookup: CDR1 SGHVS, CDR2 FNYEAQ. The DNA for the CDR3 is TGTGCCAGCAGCCCAGCTAGCGGGAGTCCCATCGAGCAGTACTTC. It codes for CASSPASGSPIEQYF.

The chain links TRBV7-9 to TRBJ1-5, with 10 bases matching TRBD1. The germline CDR1 and CDR2 sequences are SEHNR and FQNEAQ (reference sequence). The CDR3 is made up of 14 amino acids. The J segment lost 5 bases and the V segment lost 5 bases, leaving 3 bases of the junction unmatched. Here the CDR3 DNA reads TGTGCCAGCAGCCCAGGGACAGGGGATCAGCCCCAGCATTTT. Protein sequence: CASSPGTGDQPQHF.

The chain employs TRBV27 and TRBJ2-3, with 8 bases matching TRBD1. V shed 5 bases and J 5 bases; nucleotides not matched to a gene: 6. The CDR3 has 14 amino acids. From germline, CDR1 is MNHEY and CDR2 SMNVEV (reference sequence). CDR3 amino acids: CASSAGQERDTQYF. In nucleotides, the CDR3 is TGTGCCAGCAGTGCGGGACAGGAGAGAGATACGCAGTATTTT.

The V gene is TRBV7-9, the J gene TRBJ2-1; tentative D call: TRBD2 (5 bases). This CDR3 contains 14 residues. Trimming removed 2 bases from V and 4 bases from J, with 9 bases in between. Looked up from germline, CDR1 is SEHNR and CDR2 is FQNEAQ (reference sequence). The DNA of the CDR3 is TGTGCCAGCAGCTTATCTAGCAGATACAATGAGCAGTTCTTC. It yields the protein CASSLSSRYNEQFF.